This T cell receptor beta chain emerged from a study of T cells in Graves' hyperthyroidism and ophthalmopathy. TCR beta CDR3 regions were amplified from RNA transcripts. The TCR CDR3 was amplified in a first-round RT-PCR using the HTBI primer set. TCRdb passed the multiplex PCR reads through MiXCR, listing each CDR3 protein once. The sample lists a few hundred thousand distinct CDR3 sequences, 15% to 19% occurring once. Germline CDR1 SEHNR, CDR2 FQNEAQ (reference sequence). V was pared by 5 bases and J by 5 bases, with 8 bases of the junction left unmatched. CDR3 length: 16 residues. In this sample, this clonotype turned up a few times.

The sequence was collected from a woman in her thirties with Graves' hyperthyroidism. The chain is built from TRBV7-9 and TRBJ2-7; 14 bases line up with TRBD2. The sample was blood. CDR3 sequence: CASSLGTSGSLHEQYF. As DNA, the CDR3 is TGTGCCAGCAGCCTCGGGACTAGCGGGAGTCTTCACGAGCAGTACTTC.